These 9 T cell receptor beta chains came from one sample sequenced in a study of blood T cell repertoires in COVID-19 (dated by TCRdb to about 2020). Library preparation used the immunoSEQ multiplex PCR assay. TCRdb provides this immuneACCESS table in a form limited to in-frame rearrangements. Some clones are lacking; in checked studies, under half of them reflect an unresolved V gene, and why the rest are absent is not known. Present in this sample are hundreds of thousands of clones, under 90% of which were seen just once. The top ten hold approximately 10% of the sample. Sequencing was performed on peripheral blood. These receptors were obtained from a woman in her forties or fifties who had recovered from COVID-19.

The chain recombines TRBV9 with TRBJ2-1; 7 positions agree with TRBD1. Germline trimming cut 5 bases from V and 7 bases from J; bases unmatched to any gene: 9. Per the germline V gene, CDR1 is SGDLS and CDR2 is YYNGEE. The CDR3 runs to 14 residues. The chain's CDR3 is CASSKGDSSNEQFF. As DNA, the CDR3 is TGTGCCAGCAGTAAGGGGGACAGCTCAAATGAGCAGTTCTTC.

This chain joins TRBV6-4 and TRBJ2-7; weak D call: TRBD2 (5 bases). Germline-derived CDR1 and CDR2 are MRHNA and SNTAGT. The CDR3 covers 15 residues. Trimming took off 6 bases at V and 0 bases at J, with 15 bases between the two ends. CDR3 bases: TGTGCCAGCAGCGAATACAGCGGTAGCTCCTACGAGCAGTACTTC. Translation gives CASSEYSGSSYEQYF.

In its sample, this clone was seen a few times. The chain links TRBV24-1 to TRBJ1-2, with D maybe TRBD1 (6 bases). V was pared by 4 bases and J by 4 bases, with 12 bases between. The germline gives CDR1 KGHDR, CDR2 SFDVKD. The CDR3 totals 14 residues. This chain's CDR3 is CATSDLTGSYGYTF. The DNA for the CDR3 is TGTGCCACCAGTGACCTGACAGGTTCCTATGGCTACACCTTC.

This clone appeared a few times. The rearrangement uses TRBV7-2 and TRBJ2-1, with 12 bases fitting TRBD2. The CDR3 is 14 residues long. Germline trimming cut 3 bases from V and 10 bases from J; bases unmatched to any gene: 4. Germline V lookup: CDR1 SGHTA, CDR2 FQGNSA. The CDR3 nucleotides read TGTGCCAGCAGCTTCCGGACTAGCGGGAAAGAGCAGTTCTTC. Translation gives CASSFRTSGKEQFF.

This clone showed up just once. This chain links TRBV7-2 with TRBJ2-7, with D possibly matching TRBD2 (5 bases). Trimming pared 1 base from V and 0 bases from J, leaving 19 bases between. The CDR3 is 18 residues long. Germline V CDR1 and CDR2: SGHTA, FQGNSA. CDR3 sequence (DNA): TGTGCCAGCAGCTTAGTTTTGAGTCGGGGTTTTAACTCCTACGAGCAGTACTTC. This sequence encodes CASSLVLSRGFNSYEQYF.

The chain combines TRBV5-1 with TRBJ2-1; weak D call: TRBD1 (5 bases). This CDR3 has 13 amino acids. V lost 3 bases and J lost 7, with 11 bases in between. Germline loops: CDR1 SGHRS, CDR2 YFSETQ. The CDR3 loop is CASSSGIGNEQFF. For the CDR3, the DNA is TGCGCCAGCAGCTCAGGGATCGGGAATGAGCAGTTCTTC.

The chain is built from TRBV19 and TRBJ1-1; D gene uncertain. The CDR3 totals 12 residues. Germline values: CDR1 LNHDA, CDR2 SQIVND (reference sequence). The V and J ends lost 7 bases and 1 base respectively, with 7 bases between them. CDR3 loop: CASTGRNTEAFF. CDR3 in DNA: TGTGCCAGTACGGGAAGGAACACTGAAGCTTTCTTT.

The chain joins TRBV7-2 to TRBJ1-3, with D perhaps TRBD1 (5 bases). V lost 6 bases, J lost 0 bases, and 9 bases lay in between. The CDR3 consists of 14 residues. The V gene's germline CDR1 is SGHTA and CDR2 FQGNSA. CDR3 DNA: TGTGCCAGCAGTCCGCAGGGCTCTGGAAACACCATATATTTT. This sequence encodes CASSPQGSGNTIYF.

This rearrangement joins TRBV19 to TRBJ2-3; TRBD1 might be the D (5 bases). The CDR3 is made up of 19 amino acids. CDR1 is LNHDA, CDR2 SQIVND, per germline (reference sequence). Deletions cut 1 base from V and 2 bases from J, with 22 bases between. DNA for the CDR3: TGTGCCAGTAGTATAGGGCCCGACTTACAGGCACCGTCCACAGATACGCAGTATTTT. It codes for CASSIGPDLQAPSTDTQYF.